Below are 32 T cell receptor beta chains sequenced from a single sample in a study of T cells in women clearing cervical HPV infection. Using immunoSEQ multiplex PCR, the repertoire was profiled, and TCRdb retains in-frame clones only, with some absent. The table for this sample gives about 30,000 clones. Sequenced input: blood buffy coat. The receptor source for this set is a woman aged 18 to 75 with a cervical HPV16 infection that either progressed to CIN3+ or cleared (not recorded which).

A word on this clone: The sequence runs out 3 residues before the end of the CDR3; the remainder is reconstructed from the germline J gene. The gene calls are TRBV11-2 and TRBJ1-4; the D gene is possibly TRBD1 (5 bases). The length of the CDR3 is 14 residues. Germline CDR1 SGHAT, CDR2 FQNNGV. The part of the CDR3 DNA that was read is TGTGCCAGCAGCCCCACGGGGGGGAATTCACCA. Protein product: CASSPTGGNSP. The whole CDR3 is CASSPTGGNSPLFF.

Of note for this clone: Coverage ceases 3 residues before the CDR3 finishes, and the germline J gene fills in the end. The chain combines TRBV6-4 with TRBJ2-2; TRBD2 matches 9 bases. The junction had 1 base not matched to a gene; V was cut back by 5 bases and J by 3 bases. The germline CDR1 and CDR2 sequences are MRHNA and SNTAGT. The CDR3 length is 14 residues. CDR3 sequence reads: CASSRLADTGELFF. The part of the CDR3 DNA that was read is TGTGCCAGCAGTAGACTAGCGGACACCGGGGAG.

About this clone: The CDR3 is cut off 3 residues early in the read; its end comes from the germline J gene. The chain links TRBV27 to TRBJ1-5, with a weak D call TRBD1 (6 bases). Trimming removed 5 bases from V and 2 bases from J, with 19 bases in between. CDR3 size: 17 residues. The germline V gene has CDR1 MNHEY and CDR2 SMNVEV (reference sequence). The CDR3 loop is CASSPRRGGERNQPQHF. The CDR3 bases that were read are TGTGCCAGCAGTCCCAGGAGGGGGGGCGAACGCAATCAGCCC.

To note about this clone: The CDR3 end falls 3 residues outside the read, so it is completed with the germline J gene. The gene calls are TRBV6-1 and TRBJ1-6, with D perhaps matching TRBD1 (5 bases). Germline V CDR1 and CDR2: MNHNS, SASEGT. The V end lost 2 bases, the J end lost 3 bases, and 14 bases lay between the germline ends. This CDR3 region has 17 residues. CDR3 DNA, as far as it was read: TGTGCCAGCAGTGAAAGAGCAGGGTACGGCTATAATTCACCC. Amino acids: CASSERAGYGYNSP. The full-length CDR3 reads as CASSERAGYGYNSPLHF.

Regarding this clone: The read is 3 residues too short to cover the CDR3 end, so that end is filled in from the germline J gene. The chain carries TRBV20-1 and TRBJ2-5; D perhaps matches TRBD2 (6 bases). The CDR3 extends over 16 amino acids. The germline CDR1 and CDR2 sequences are DFQATT and SNEGSKA (reference sequence). V was cut by 0 bases and J by 6 bases, with 20 bases left in between. This CDR3 reads CSARDQVGSGGQTQYF. The covered CDR3 bases are TGCAGTGCTAGAGATCAGGTGGGGTCCGGGGGTCAGACC.

About this clone itself: The read finishes 3 residues shy of the CDR3 end, and the germline J gene is used to complete it. V is TRBV18 and J is TRBJ2-1; 10 bases match TRBD1. There are 16 residues in the CDR3. Germline CDR1 reads KGHSH; CDR2 reads LQKENI. The ends lost 3 bases at V and 4 bases at J; junction bases unmatched: 6. The CDR3 reads CASSPPGQGPYNEQFF. CDR3 DNA, as far as it was read: TGTGCCAGCTCACCGCCGGGACAGGGGCCTTACAATGAG.

Worth noting for this clone: The sequenced fragment ends 3 residues before the CDR3 boundary, so the rest is inferred from the germline J gene. The chain couples TRBV20-1 to TRBJ2-7; 10 bases are a match to TRBD1. This CDR3 contains 13 residues. Trimming removed 6 bases from V and 5 bases from J; junction bases left unmatched: 7. The V gene's germline CDR1 is DFQATT and CDR2 SNEGSKA (reference sequence). CDR3 residues: CSAMDRGSHEQYF. The covered CDR3 bases are TGCAGTGCCATGGACAGGGGGTCCCACGAG.

About this clone: Coverage ceases 3 residues before the CDR3 finishes, and the germline J gene fills in the end. The rearrangement uses TRBV12-5 and TRBJ2-5; D is possibly TRBD2 (6 bases). The germline CDR1 and CDR2 sequences are LGHNT and FRNRAP. The length of the CDR3 is 15 residues. Trimming took off 7 bases at V and 5 bases at J, with 20 bases between the two ends. The sequenced part of the CDR3 DNA is TGTGCTAGTGTTCGGTGGACTACCGGGCGGGAGACC. Protein sequence: CASVRWTTGRET. In full, the CDR3 reads CASVRWTTGRETQYF.

With regard to this clone: Other DNA sequences from this sample encode an identical CDR3 as well. The CDR3 here is CSATGTSGGSNEQFF. The sequenced part of the CDR3 DNA is TGCAGTGCTACCGGGACTAGCGGGGGCTCAAATGAG. V gene TRBV20-1 combines with J gene TRBJ2-1, with 14 bases matching TRBD2. The read finishes 3 residues shy of the CDR3 end, and the germline J gene is used to complete it. The junction had 6 bases not matched to a gene; V was cut back by 4 bases and J by 7 bases. Germline CDR1 reads DFQATT; CDR2 reads SNEGSKA (reference sequence). There are 15 residues in the CDR3.

Of note for this clone: The read terminates 3 residues ahead of where the CDR3 ends, so the germline J gene completes it. The gene calls are TRBV30 and TRBJ1-4, with D possibly matching TRBD1 (5 bases). This CDR3 has 13 amino acids. Germline V lookup: CDR1 GTSNPN, CDR2 SVGIG (reference sequence). This CDR3 is CAHQTAYNSPLFF. Partial CDR3 DNA: TGTGCCCACCAGACAGCCTATAATTCACCA. Using reference TRBV30 and TRBJ1-4 for the parts outside the CDR3, the full variable domain is SQTIHQWPATLVQPVGSPLSLECTVEGTSNPNLYWYRQAAGRGLQLLFYSVGIGQISSEVPQNLSASRPQDRQFILSSKKLLLSDSGFYLCAHQTAYNSPLFFGSGTQLSVL.

Turning to this clone: The CDR3 end lies 3 residues beyond the end of the read and is filled in from the germline J gene. V gene TRBV7-6 combines with J gene TRBJ1-6; tentatively, D is TRBD1 (5 bases). Per germline, CDR1 SGHVS and CDR2 FNYEAQ. Trimming pared 5 bases from V and 9 bases from J, leaving 17 bases between. The CDR3 is 15 amino acids. The CDR3 sequence is CASSLGQGLGSPLHF. Incomplete CDR3 DNA: TGTGCCAGCAGCCTCGGGCAGGGCTTAGGTTCACCC.

Of note for this clone: With the read ending 3 residues before the CDR3 end, the germline J gene is used to fill in that end. This rearrangement joins TRBV5-6 to TRBJ2-7; D remains ambiguous. Germline CDR1 reads SGHDT; CDR2 reads YYEEEE. V lost 5 bases and J lost 6, with 9 bases in between. The CDR3 totals 11 residues. CDR3 amino acids: CASSRVREQYF. CDR3 bases read: TGTGCCAGCAGTAGGGTGCGCGAG.

About this clone itself: The sequence runs out 3 residues before the end of the CDR3; the remainder is reconstructed from the germline J gene. The V and J genes are TRBV15 and TRBJ1-2; a possible D gene is TRBD1 (6 bases). This CDR3 contains 13 residues. Per germline, CDR1 LNHNV and CDR2 YYDKDF (reference sequence). V dropped 0 bases and J dropped 6 bases, with 8 bases sitting between them. The covered CDR3 bases are TGTGCCACCAGCAGAGACAGGGGTGATGGC. It translates to CATSRDRGDG. The complete CDR3 sequence is CATSRDRGDGYTF.

Concerning this clone: The missing CDR3 end, 3 residues past where the read stops, is filled in from the germline J gene. V and J are TRBV5-6 and TRBJ2-3, with a weak D call TRBD2 (6 bases). CDR3 length: 15 residues. The ends were cut back, 4 bases at V and 2 bases at J, with 14 bases in the middle. Germline values: CDR1 SGHDT, CDR2 YYEEEE. The CDR3 protein is CASSDPTRATDTQYF. The covered CDR3 bases are TGTGCCAGCAGCGACCCGACTAGGGCCACAGATACG. The full variable domain, completed using reference TRBV5-6 and TRBJ2-3, is DAGVTQSPTHLIKTRGQQVTLRCSPKSGHDTVSWYQQALGQGPQFIFQYYEEEERQRGNFPDRFSGHQFPNYSSELNVNALLLGDSALYLCASSDPTRATDTQYFGPGTRLTVL.

In the case of this clone: Sequencing ends 3 residues short of the CDR3 end; the germline J gene provides the rest. The rearrangement joins TRBV11-1 to TRBJ1-1, with a possible D match to TRBD1 (6 bases). Per the germline V gene, CDR1 is SGHAT and CDR2 is FQDESV (reference sequence). V was cut by 3 bases and J by 4 bases, with 15 bases left in between. CDR3 length: 15 residues. The part of the CDR3 DNA that was read is TGTGCCAGCAGCTTTTTGTCAGGGACACTCACTGAA. Its translation is CASSFLSGTLTE. The whole CDR3 protein is CASSFLSGTLTEAFF. Supplemented by reference TRBV11-1 and TRBJ1-1, the full variable domain reads EAEVAQSPRYKITEKSQAVAFWCDPISGHATLYWYRQILGQGPELLVQFQDESVVDDSQLPKDRFSAERLKGVDSTLKIQPAELGDSAMYLCASSFLSGTLTEAFFGQGTRLTVV.

Of note for this clone: Read data end 3 residues before the CDR3 end; the end is taken from the germline J gene. V gene TRBV30 combines with J gene TRBJ2-1; D might be TRBD1 (5 bases). CDR3 length: 16 residues. The ends were cut back, 1 base at V and 0 bases at J, with 13 bases in the middle. In germline, CDR1 is GTSNPN, CDR2 SVGIG (reference sequence). The CDR3 DNA, read in part, is TGTGCCTGGAGTGGGGGCCGGCAGAGCTCCTACAATGAG. Encoded protein: CAWSGGRQSSYNE. The entire CDR3 sequence reads CAWSGGRQSSYNEQFF.

As for this clone: The DNA ends 3 residues before the CDR3 does, and the rest of the CDR3 is filled in from the germline J gene. The rearrangement links TRBV7-3 to TRBJ2-5; D call uncertain. V lost 5 bases and J lost 1, with 8 bases in between. The CDR3 has 13 residues. Germline loops: CDR1 SGHTA, CDR2 FQGTGA. This CDR3 is CASSPQVQETQYF. Partial CDR3 DNA: TGTGCCAGCAGCCCCCAGGTCCAAGAGACC.

In the case of this clone: The read stops 3 residues short of the end of the CDR3; the missing end is completed from the germline J gene. The chain is built from TRBV7-3 and TRBJ1-2; 9 bases map to TRBD1. Germline V gene sequence: CDR1 SGHTA, CDR2 FQGTGA. The CDR3 is 13 amino acids. The V gene end was trimmed by 5 bases and the J gene end by 7 bases; junction bases not matched to a gene: 5. The sequenced part of the CDR3 DNA is TGTGCCAGCAGCCCACAGGGGGCCGGTGGC. It specifies CASSPQGAGG. The whole CDR3 reads CASSPQGAGGYTF.

A remark on this clone: The CDR3 end lies 3 residues beyond the end of the read and is filled in from the germline J gene. The V gene is TRBV18, the J gene TRBJ1-2, with a possible D match to TRBD1 (5 bases). Germline V gives CDR1 KGHSH, CDR2 LQKENI. The CDR3 is 13 amino acids. The DNA read from the CDR3 is TGTGCCAGCTCACCAGGGACTTATTTCGAC. Encoded protein: CASSPGTYFD. The whole CDR3 sequence reads CASSPGTYFDYTF.

Comment on this clone: From the germline J gene comes the end of the CDR3, since the read stops 3 residues before it. The genes are TRBV10-2 and TRBJ2-5; tentative D call: TRBD2 (7 bases). V was trimmed by 3 bases and J by 4 bases, leaving 12 bases between them. This CDR3 contains 14 residues. Germline-derived CDR1 and CDR2 are WSHSY and SAAADI. CDR3 in amino acids: CASSDTGRGETQYF. CDR3 bases read: TGCGCCAGCAGTGATACAGGGAGGGGAGAGACC.

The covered CDR3 bases are TGTGCCAGTAGTTCCCCCGGGACAGGGGGGAAAGAGACG. It yields the protein CASSSPGTGGKET. The CDR3, in full, reads CASSSPGTGGKETQYF. The chain carries TRBV19 and TRBJ2-3; 11 positions match TRBD1. The read stops 3 residues short of the end of the CDR3; the missing end is completed from the germline J gene. Germline V gene data show CDR1 as LNHDA and CDR2 as SQIVND (reference sequence). The CDR3 contains 16 residues.

A remark on this clone: The junction differs from germline at one of its ends, possibly a read error. The read ends 3 residues before the CDR3 terminus; that terminus is restored from the germline J gene. Other DNA sequences of this sample code for an identical CDR3. This rearrangement joins TRBV7-7 to TRBJ1-3; D is ambiguous. CDR1 is SSHAT, CDR2 FNYEAQ, per germline (reference sequence). This CDR3 has 16 residues. The part of the CDR3 DNA that was read is TGTGCTAGCAGCTCCCCCCCAGCGTCCGGGGGAAACACC. This gives the protein CASSSPPASGGNT. The whole CDR3 region reads CASSSPPASGGNTIYF.

Remarks on this clone: The read finishes 3 residues shy of the CDR3 end, and the germline J gene is used to complete it. J is TRBJ2-3 and V is TRBV10-3; possibly TRBD1 for D (5 bases). The germline gives CDR1 ENHRY, CDR2 SYGVKD. Trimming took off 0 bases at V and 3 bases at J, with 7 bases between the two ends. The CDR3 contains 14 residues. The CDR3 loop is CAISESQGTDTQYF. The covered CDR3 bases are TGTGCCATCAGTGAGTCCCAGGGTACAGATACG.

As regards this clone: The CDR3 extends 3 residues past the end of the read, so its final part is completed from the germline J gene. Distinct nucleotide sequences in the sample also encode this CDR3. The gene calls are TRBV5-6 and TRBJ1-3; D gene uncertain. Germline CDR1 and CDR2: SGHDT and YYEEEE. Trimming stripped 2 bases from V and 1 base from J, with 7 bases between. The CDR3 is made up of 14 amino acids. Incomplete CDR3 DNA: TGTGCCAGCAGCTTACAACTATCTGGAAACACC. Translation: CASSLQLSGNT. The complete CDR3 sequence is CASSLQLSGNTIYF.

About this clone itself: With the read ending 3 residues before the CDR3 end, the germline J gene is used to fill in that end. The V call is TRBV19, the J call TRBJ1-5; 8 nucleotides match TRBD1. J gave up 0 bases and V 1 base, and 8 bases lay outside the gene matches. This CDR3 is 18 amino acids long. The V gene's germline CDR1 is LNHDA and CDR2 SQIVND (reference sequence). The CDR3 loop is CASSIGQGAAYSNQPQHF. Partial CDR3 DNA: TGTGCCAGTAGTATAGGTCAGGGGGCGGCTTATAGCAATCAGCCC.

A note on this clone: Coverage ceases 3 residues before the CDR3 finishes, and the germline J gene fills in the end. The chain uses TRBV7-9 and TRBJ2-3; 7 positions agree with TRBD2. This CDR3 is built from 15 residues. The germline CDR1 and CDR2 sequences are SEHNR and FQNEAQ (reference sequence). Incomplete CDR3 DNA: TGTGCCAGCAGCTCTAGCCGGGACTACCAAGAGACG. Translation gives CASSSSRDYQET. The full CDR3 is CASSSSRDYQETQYF.

Comment on this clone: The CDR3 end lies 3 residues beyond the end of the read and is filled in from the germline J gene. The chain uses TRBV5-1 and TRBJ2-5; TRBD2 agrees at 9 bases. The CDR3 spans 15 residues. The V gene end was trimmed by 7 bases and the J gene end by 1 base; junction bases not matched to a gene: 8. The V gene's germline CDR1 is SGHRS and CDR2 YFSETQ. The DNA read from the CDR3 is TGCGCCAGCTCTTCTAGCGGGACCTCCCAAGAGACC. Its translation: CASSSSGTSQET. The full CDR3 sequence reads CASSSSGTSQETQYF.

The chain's CDR3 is CASSEGGNDYTF. Partial CDR3 DNA: TGTGCCAGCAGCGAGGGGGGGAATGAC. The rearrangement links TRBV2 to TRBJ1-2; D is perhaps TRBD1 (6 bases). The read is 3 residues too short to cover the CDR3 end, so that end is filled in from the germline J gene. CDR3 length: 12 residues. The germline CDR1 and CDR2 sequences are SNHLY and FYNNEI. Filled out from reference TRBV2 and TRBJ1-2, the complete variable domain reads EPEVTQTPSHQVTQMGQEVILRCVPISNHLYFYWYRQILGQKVEFLVSFYNNEISEKSEIFDDQFSVERPDGSNFTLKIRSTKLEDSAMYFCASSEGGNDYTFGSGTRLTVV.

In regard to this clone: The read is 3 residues too short to cover the CDR3 end, so that end is filled in from the germline J gene. The same CDR3 also results from other DNA sequences found in this sample. J is TRBJ2-7 and V is TRBV7-9; D unclear. Germline-derived CDR1 and CDR2 are SEHNR and FQNEAQ (reference sequence). The CDR3 runs to 14 residues. Trimming removed 5 bases at V and 1 base at J, with 12 bases between. CDR3 DNA (partial): TGTGCCAGCAGCCCCCCCTCAGGTTCCTACGAG. Its translation is CASSPPSGSYE. The full CDR3 is CASSPPSGSYEQYF. Filled out from reference TRBV7-9 and TRBJ2-7, the complete variable domain reads DTGVSQNPRHKITKRGQNVTFRCDPISEHNRLYWYRQTLGQGPEFLTYFQNEAQLEKSRLLSDRFSAERPKGSFSTLEIQRTEQGDSAMYLCASSPPSGSYEQYFGPGTRLTVT.

By frequency, this clone is medium-sized. With the read ending 3 residues before the CDR3 end, the germline J gene is used to fill in that end. This rearrangement joins TRBV5-1 to TRBJ2-2; D is ambiguous. The CDR3 is 14 amino acids. V lost 1 base to trimming and J lost 6 bases, with 10 bases between them. CDR1 SGHRS and CDR2 YFSETQ come from the germline V gene. The CDR3 bases that were read are TGCGCCAGCAGCTTGATCAGCGTGGCCGGGGAG. This codes for CASSLISVAGE. The entire CDR3 sequence reads CASSLISVAGELFF.

As regards this clone: Read sequence stops 3 residues before the CDR3 end, and the germline J gene provides the missing end. The chain carries TRBV18 and TRBJ1-2, with TRBD1 matching 10 bases. The CDR3 sequence is 14 residues long. In germline, CDR1 is KGHSH, CDR2 LQKENI. CDR3 protein: CASSPGQGEWGYTF. CDR3 DNA (partial): TGTGCCAGCTCACCCGGACAGGGGGAGTGGGGC. Filled out from reference TRBV18 and TRBJ1-2, the complete variable domain reads NAGVMQNPRHLVRRRGQEARLRCSPMKGHSHVYWYRQLPEEGLKFMVYLQKENIIDESGMPKERFSAEFPKEGPSILRIQQVVRGDSAAYFCASSPGQGEWGYTFGSGTRLTVV.

Regarding this clone: The read ends 3 residues before the CDR3 terminus; that terminus is restored from the germline J gene. The chain uses TRBV7-6 and TRBJ2-3, with 7 bases aligning to TRBD1. The CDR3 extends over 12 amino acids. The V and J ends lost 5 bases and 7 bases, in that order; junction bases with no gene match: 3. Germline V gene sequence: CDR1 SGHVS, CDR2 FNYEAQ. Here the CDR3 reads CASSARGNTQYF. The DNA read from the CDR3 is TGTGCCAGCAGCGCCAGGGGGAATACG.